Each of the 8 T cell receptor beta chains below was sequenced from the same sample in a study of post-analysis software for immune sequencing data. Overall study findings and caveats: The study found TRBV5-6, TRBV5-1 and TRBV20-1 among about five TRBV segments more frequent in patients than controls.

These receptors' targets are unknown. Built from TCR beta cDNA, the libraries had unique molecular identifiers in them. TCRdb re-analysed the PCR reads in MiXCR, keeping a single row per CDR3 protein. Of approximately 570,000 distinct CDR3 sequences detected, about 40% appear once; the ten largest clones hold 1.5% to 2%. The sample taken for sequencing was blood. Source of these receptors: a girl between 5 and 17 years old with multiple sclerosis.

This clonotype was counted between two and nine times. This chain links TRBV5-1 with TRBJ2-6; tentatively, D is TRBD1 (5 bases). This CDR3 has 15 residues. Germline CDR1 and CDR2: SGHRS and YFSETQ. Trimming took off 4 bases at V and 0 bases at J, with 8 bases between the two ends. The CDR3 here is CASSPRASGANVLTF. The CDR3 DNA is TGCGCCAGCAGCCCCAGGGCCTCTGGGGCCAACGTCCTGACTTTC.

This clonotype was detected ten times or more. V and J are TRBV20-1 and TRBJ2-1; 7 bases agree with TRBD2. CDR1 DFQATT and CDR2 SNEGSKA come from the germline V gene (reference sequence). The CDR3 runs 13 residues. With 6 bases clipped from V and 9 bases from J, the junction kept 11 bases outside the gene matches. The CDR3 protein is CSAPGTSDVEQFF. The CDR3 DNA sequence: TGCAGTGCCCCCGGAACTAGCGACGTTGAGCAGTTCTTC.

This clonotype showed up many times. CDR3 region: CASSSHGEGGREQFF. Here the CDR3 DNA reads TGTGCCAGCAGCTCCCACGGGGAGGGAGGGCGCGAGCAGTTCTTC. The chain employs TRBV3-1 and TRBJ2-1, with 7 bases that match TRBD2. The germline gives CDR1 LGHDT, CDR2 YNNKEL (reference sequence). The CDR3 loop spans 15 amino acids. With V trimmed by 5 bases and J by 10 bases, 14 bases remained unmatched.

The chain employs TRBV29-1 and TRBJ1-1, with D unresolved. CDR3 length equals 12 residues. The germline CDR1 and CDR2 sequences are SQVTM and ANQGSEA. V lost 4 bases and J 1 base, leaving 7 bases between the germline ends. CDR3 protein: CSVVIGNTEAFF. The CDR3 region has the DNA TGCAGCGTTGTAATCGGGAACACTGAAGCTTTCTTT.

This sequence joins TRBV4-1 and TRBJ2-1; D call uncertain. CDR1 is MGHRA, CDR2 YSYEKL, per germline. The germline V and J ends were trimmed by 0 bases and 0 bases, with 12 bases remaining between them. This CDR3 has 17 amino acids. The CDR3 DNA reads TGCGCCAGCAGCCAAGATTCAGAGCGCCTCTCCTACAATGAGCAGTTCTTC. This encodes CASSQDSERLSYNEQFF.

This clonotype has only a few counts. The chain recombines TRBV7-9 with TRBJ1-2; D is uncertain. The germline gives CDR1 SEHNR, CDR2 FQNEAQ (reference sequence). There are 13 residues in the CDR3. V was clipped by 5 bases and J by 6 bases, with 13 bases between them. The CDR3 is CASSQDSTDGYTF. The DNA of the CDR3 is TGTGCCAGCAGCCAAGACTCCACGGATGGCTACACCTTC.

CDR3 nucleotides: TGTGCCAGCACCTTTGATCCTACGACAGGGGGGACCGGGAACACTGAAGCTTTCTTT. It codes for CASTFDPTTGGTGNTEAFF. This chain uses TRBV25-1 with TRBJ1-1; 9 bases map to TRBD1. V was clipped by 7 bases and J by 1 base; unmatched bases: 19. The CDR3 is made up of 19 amino acids. CDR1 is MGHDK and CDR2 is SYGVNS in the germline V gene.

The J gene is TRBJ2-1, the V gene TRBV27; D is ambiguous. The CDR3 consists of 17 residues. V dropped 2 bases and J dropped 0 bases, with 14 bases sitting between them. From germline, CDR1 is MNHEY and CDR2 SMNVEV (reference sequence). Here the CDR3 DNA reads TGTGCCAGCAGTTTAACCGAGCGATGGAGCTCCTACAATGAGCAGTTCTTC. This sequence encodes CASSLTERWSSYNEQFF.